The rows below give T cell receptor beta chains drawn from one sample of a study of cytomegalovirus exposure and HLA in healthy donors. Method: immunoSEQ multiplex PCR; TCRdb's copy keeps in-frame clones and lacks some. The repertoire includes about 180,000 clones, 84% of them detected once, and 1% to 1.5% sits in the top ten. Material: PBMCs. The receptor source for this set is a girl aged 2 to 10 in good health and CMV-seropositive. Each CDR3 is given with its conserved first and last residue. The D gene is left open where the match is weak. Not all rows give a size; the values are once, few, many and, for expanded clones, a class.

TRBJ2-1 - TRBD2 TRBV4-1 TGCGCCAGCAGCCAGGGTATAGCGGGGGGGCTCCTCAATGAGCAGTTCTTC CASSQGIAGGLLNEQFF
TRBJ2-3 many TRBD1 TRBV4-1 TGCGCCAGCAGCCATACCCGGGACAGGAGCACAGATACGCAGTATTTT CASSHTRDRSTDTQYF
TRBJ1-2 - - TRBV7-9 TGTGCCAGCAGCTTAGATGAGGGAATCGATGGCTACACCTTC CASSLDEGIDGYTF
TRBJ2-3 - - TRBV10-2 TGCGCCAGCACGGCGGGGCGGCGGGACCCCTCGGATACGCAGTATTTT CASTAGRRDPSDTQYF
TRBJ1-2 - - TRBV5-5 TGTGCCAGCAGCCCGAGGGGGTATACCCCTACTAACTATGGCTACACCTTC CASSPRGYTPTNYGYTF
TRBJ2-7 - TRBD1 TRBV11-3 TGTGCCAGCAGCTCGGACAGGGTTGAGCAGTACTTC CASSSDRVEQYF
TRBJ2-5 - - TRBV6-5 TGTGCCAGCACCAATAGAGGTTGGGGAGAGCAGTACTTC CASTNRGWGEQYF
TRBJ2-1 - TRBD1 TRBV9 TGTGCCAGCAGCGTCGACAGGGCGGGTTACAATGAGCAGTTCTTC CASSVDRAGYNEQFF
TRBJ1-2 - TRBD1 TRBV13 TGTGCCAGCAGCTCTACAAGACAGGGCTGGGATGGCTACACCTTC CASSSTRQGWDGYTF
TRBJ1-2 - - TRBV6-1 TGTGCCAGCAGTGAAGTCCCAGGTGGCTACACCTTC CASSEVPGGYTF
TRBJ1-5 - - TRBV4-1 TGCGCCAGCAGCCAACGGACTCAGGGGTTGAATCAGCCCCAGCATTTT CASSQRTQGLNQPQHF
TRBJ1-1 - - TRBV7-9 TGTGCCAGCAGCTTAGGTGGAGGAACTGAAGCTTTCTTT CASSLGGGTEAFF
TRBJ1-5 few - TRBV5-1 TGCGCCAGCAGCTTGGACTCTAGCAATCAGCCCCAGCATTTT CASSLDSSNQPQHF
TRBJ2-7 - TRBD1 TRBV15 TGTGCCACCAGCAGAGAAGGGGACAGGGAACGGTACTTC CATSREGDRERYF
TRBJ1-2 - TRBD1 TRBV7-6 TGTGCCAGCAGCTCGGACAGGGGTGGCTACACCTTC CASSSDRGGYTF
TRBJ1-2 - TRBD1 TRBV19 TGTGCCAGTAGTATCTCGGACAGGAGTTATGGCTACACCTTC CASSISDRSYGYTF
TRBJ1-1 - - TRBV25-1 TGTGCCAGTAGAGGGGGATTCGTCACTGAAGCTTTCTTT CASRGGFVTEAFF
TRBJ2-2 - - TRBV5-1 TGCGCCAGCAGCAAGTCCGACAACCCGAACACCGGGGAGCTGTTTTTT CASSKSDNPNTGELFF
TRBJ1-3 - - TRBV6-1 TGTGCCAGCAGTGAATCCCACGCGGTTGGAAACACCATATATTTT CASSESHAVGNTIYF
TRBJ2-1 - TRBD1 TRBV11-3 TGTGCCAGCAGCCCCAGGACAGGATACAATGAGCAGTTCTTC CASSPRTGYNEQFF
TRBJ2-7 - - TRBV28 TGTGCCAGCAGTTTATACAGGGAGCAGTACTTC CASSLYREQYF
TRBJ2-7 - - TRBV4-2 TGTGCCAGCAGCCAGTCGGGACTCATATCCTACGAGCAGTACTTC CASSQSGLISYEQYF
TRBJ2-7 once - TRBV5-4 TGTGCCAGCAGCTCGTTATTGACAGGCATCCACGAGTACTTC CASSSLLTGIHEYF
TRBJ1-1 few - TRBV6-6 TGTGCCAGCAGTTTCGGGGGAGGGGAAGCTTTCTTT CASSFGGGEAFF
TRBJ1-1 - TRBD1 TRBV2 TGTGCCAGCAGTGAAGGGGTAAGACAGGGGGCTTTCTTT CASSEGVRQGAFF
TRBJ2-3 - TRBD2 TRBV30 TGTGCCTGGAGTGTACCCAGCGGGGGTGGAGATACGCAGTATTTT CAWSVPSGGGDTQYF
TRBJ1-6 - - TRBV6-1 TGTGCCAGCAGGGTGGGGCATAATTCACCCCTCCACTTT CASRVGHNSPLHF
TRBJ2-5 - TRBD1 TRBV19 TGTGCCAGTAGGGGGGGGACAGGGGGAAAAGAGACCCAGTACTTC CASRGGTGGKETQYF
TRBJ1-5 - TRBD1 TRBV18 TGTGCCAGCTCACCCGGGGGACAGGGGAGCAATCAGCCCCAGCATTTT CASSPGGQGSNQPQHF
TRBJ2-1 - - TRBV5-1 TGCGCCAGCAGCTCGGAGGGGGCCCCACCCAATGAGCAGTTCTTC CASSSEGAPPNEQFF
TRBJ1-2 - - TRBV30 TGTGCCTGGAGTATAGGACACCTCTATGGCTACACCTTC CAWSIGHLYGYTF
TRBJ2-5 - - TRBV2 TGTGCCAGCAATCAGGGCGGGGACCAAGAGACCCAGTACTTC CASNQGGDQETQYF
TRBJ1-2 - - TRBV7-8 TGTGCCAGCAGCGGGGAGACTAACTATGGCTACACCTTC CASSGETNYGYTF
TRBJ1-2 - TRBD1 TRBV5-1 TGCGCCAGCAGCTCCGAACCGGGACAGGGTTTATCGGACTATGGCTACACCTTC CASSSEPGQGLSDYGYTF
TRBJ2-7 - - TRBV4-1 TGCGCCAGCAGCCAAGATTTTCAGGGAACGGCCTTTTACTACGAGCAGTACTTC CASSQDFQGTAFYYEQYF
TRBJ1-1 - - TRBV27 TGTGCCAGCAGTTTATCTCAGGGTTGGGGCACTGAAGCTTTCTTT CASSLSQGWGTEAFF
TRBJ2-7 - - TRBV7-9 TGTGCCAGCAGCTTAGTTGGGGGGATCGGCTACGAGCAGTACTTC CASSLVGGIGYEQYF
TRBJ1-5 - - TRBV6-1 TGTGCCAGCGGCGGTTCGCCCCAGCATTTT CASGGSPQHF
TRBJ1-5 - - TRBV30 TGTGCCTGGAAGCAACCGGGGCCGGGGGGCAATCAGCCCCAGCATTTT CAWKQPGPGGNQPQHF
TRBJ1-2 - - TRBV10-1 TGCGCCAGCAGTGTAATAGAAGCGGGAGGCAACTATGGCTACACCTTC CASSVIEAGGNYGYTF
TRBJ2-1 - - TRBV6-1 TGTGCCAGCAGTGAAGGCGGGGCGGGGTTACGTCAGTTCTTC CASSEGGAGLRQFF
TRBJ2-7 - - TRBV6-5 TGTGCCAGCAGCCCAGGCGGACTCGAGCAGTACTTC CASSPGGLEQYF
TRBJ1-1 - - TRBV5-1 TGCGCCAGCAGCCCCGTCGCGGGCATGAACACTGAAGCTTTCTTT CASSPVAGMNTEAFF
TRBJ2-5 - - TRBV20-1 TGCAGTGCCAAAGGGGGAGAGACCCAGTACTTC CSAKGGETQYF
TRBJ1-4 few - TRBV4-1 TGCGCCAGCAGCCAAGATCGGAGAGGGAATGAAAAACTGTTTTTT CASSQDRRGNEKLFF
TRBJ1-1 - - TRBV9 TGTGCCAGCAGCGTCGCAGGCAGGGGAGTCACTGAAGCTTTCTTT CASSVAGRGVTEAFF
TRBJ1-4 once - TRBV28 TGTGCCAGCTCCGGGTTTTATGAAAAACTGTTTTTT CASSGFYEKLFF
TRBJ2-3 - TRBD2 TRBV30 TGTGCCTGGAGTGTATGGAGCGGGGGGGTCACAGATACGCAGTATTTT CAWSVWSGGVTDTQYF
TRBJ1-1 few TRBD1 TRBV5-6 TGTGCCAGCAGCTTCACCGGGACAGGGGGCTTGAACACTGAAGCTTTCTTT CASSFTGTGGLNTEAFF
TRBJ1-2 - TRBD1 TRBV28 TGTGCCAGCAGTTCACAGGGGGCGGGGGGCTACACCTTC CASSSQGAGGYTF
TRBJ1-5 - TRBD1 TRBV19 TGTGCCAGTAGTATAGAAGGGGGCCGGCCCTCTCAGCCCCAGCATTTT CASSIEGGRPSQPQHF
TRBJ1-2 - TRBD1 TRBV5-1 TGCGCCAGCAGCCCGGACAGGGGTTGGGGCTATGGCTACACCTTC CASSPDRGWGYGYTF
TRBJ2-7 - TRBD1 TRBV4-1 TGCGCCAGCAGCCACGGGACAGGCCGCTCCTACGAGCAGTACTTC CASSHGTGRSYEQYF